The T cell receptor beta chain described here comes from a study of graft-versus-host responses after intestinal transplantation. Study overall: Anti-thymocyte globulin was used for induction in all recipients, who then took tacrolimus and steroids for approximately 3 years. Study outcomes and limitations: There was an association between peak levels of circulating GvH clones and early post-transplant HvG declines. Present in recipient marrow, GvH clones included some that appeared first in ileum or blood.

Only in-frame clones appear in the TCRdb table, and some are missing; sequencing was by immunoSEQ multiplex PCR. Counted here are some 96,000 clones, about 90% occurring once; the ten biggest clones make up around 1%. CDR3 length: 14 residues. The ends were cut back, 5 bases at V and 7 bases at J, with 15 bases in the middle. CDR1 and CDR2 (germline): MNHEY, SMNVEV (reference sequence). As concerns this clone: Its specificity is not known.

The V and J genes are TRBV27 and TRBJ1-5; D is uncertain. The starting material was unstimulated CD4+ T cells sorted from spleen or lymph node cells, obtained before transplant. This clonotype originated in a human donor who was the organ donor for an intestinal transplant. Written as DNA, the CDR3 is TGTGCCAGCAGTCCATGGCATTCAAGGCAGCCCCAGCATTTT. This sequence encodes CASSPWHSRQPQHF.